Each of the 18 T cell receptor beta chains below was sequenced from the same sample in a study of T-cell reconstitution after alpha-beta-depleted transplantation in children (dated by TCRdb to between 2015 and 2016). Libraries were prepared through PCR. The instrument given in TCRdb is Illumina HiSeq 2500. Molecular barcoding was employed in the preparation of TCR libraries, with unique molecular identifiers being used to normalize TCRbeta repertoire quantification. Clones were called with MiXCR by TCRdb after fastp trimmed the public reads at Q25, and only in-frame beta chains were retained. Identical CDR3 proteins give one entry, which carries the most common genes and DNA. Counted in this sample were about 90,000 distinct CDR3 sequences; roughly 8% of them appeared once. Roughly 7% of the sample is held by the ten biggest clonotypes. The sequencing here drew on PBMCs from the stem cell graft donor, taken from the stem cell graft. The receptors stem from a human donor who donated a stem cell graft to a child with congenital amegakaryocytic thrombocytopenia.

This clonotype was observed at least ten times. The V call is TRBV29-1, the J call TRBJ1-1; 9 bases are a match to TRBD1. Per germline, CDR1 SQVTM and CDR2 ANQGSEA. V shed 3 bases and J 0 bases; nucleotides not matched to a gene: 5. The CDR3 totals 15 residues. CDR3 sequence (DNA): TGCAGCGTTGAGCGGACAGGGGCTGTGAACACTGAAGCTTTCTTT. Amino acids: CSVERTGAVNTEAFF.

This clonotype was seen many times. The chain uses TRBV4-2 and TRBJ1-1; D unclear. The V end was cut by 2 bases, the J end by 5 bases, with 15 bases between. The CDR3 runs 15 residues. From germline, CDR1 is LGHNA and CDR2 YNFKEQ. CDR3 nucleotides: TGTGCCAGCAGCCAATTAGGGAGGTTTGGGACTGAAGCTTTCTTT. As protein: CASSQLGRFGTEAFF.

This clonotype has ten or more counts. The chain joins TRBV20-1 to TRBJ2-7; 7 bases fit TRBD2. This CDR3 has 15 amino acids. After removal of 3 bases from V and 7 bases from J, the junction contained 15 bases not matched to a gene. CDR1 and CDR2 (germline): DFQATT, SNEGSKA (reference sequence). CDR3 region: CSARPWEGYRREQYF. CDR3 DNA: TGCAGTGCTAGGCCGTGGGAGGGATATAGGAGGGAGCAGTACTTC.

The table lists this clonotype with many counts. This chain links TRBV18 with TRBJ2-3; 12 nucleotides match TRBD2. The CDR3 covers 18 residues. Trimming at V came to 3 bases and at J to 2 bases, leaving 9 bases not matched to a gene. Germline V gene data show CDR1 as KGHSH and CDR2 as LQKENI. CDR3 in amino acids: CASSPDRRLAGVTDTQYF. In DNA, the CDR3 is TGTGCCAGCTCACCTGACCGTAGACTAGCGGGAGTCACAGATACGCAGTATTTT. The complete variable domain, with remaining parts taken from reference TRBV18 and TRBJ2-3, reads NAGVMQNPRHLVRRRGQEARLRCSPMKGHSHVYWYRQLPEEGLKFMVYLQKENIIDESGMPKERFSAEFPKEGPSILRIQQVVRGDSAAYFCASSPDRRLAGVTDTQYFGPGTRLTVL.

This clonotype was counted ten times or more. The chain has TRBV12-3 or TRBV12-4 and TRBJ1-5, with D hard to call. The V gene lost 6 bases and the J gene lost 1 base, with 7 bases spanning the gap. The CDR3 has 13 residues. The CDR3 DNA reads as TGTGCCAGCAGCCCCAGGAGCAATCAGCCCCAGCATTTT. It is translated as CASSPRSNQPQHF.

The table lists this clonotype with many counts. V gene TRBV7-9 combines with J gene TRBJ1-4; no clear D gene. The CDR3 is 14 residues long. V gave up 2 bases and J gave up 8 bases, with 12 bases separating them. The V gene's germline CDR1 is SEHNR and CDR2 FQNEAQ (reference sequence). The CDR3 is CASSLSVETEKLFF. CDR3 DNA: TGTGCCAGCAGCTTAAGTGTAGAAACCGAAAAACTGTTTTTT. Combining the CDR3 with reference TRBV7-9 and TRBJ1-4 gives the whole variable domain DTGVSQNPRHKITKRGQNVTFRCDPISEHNRLYWYRQTLGQGPEFLTYFQNEAQLEKSRLLSDRFSAERPKGSFSTLEIQRTEQGDSAMYLCASSLSVETEKLFFGSGTQLSVL.

This clonotype appeared many times. This chain links TRBV12-3 or TRBV12-4 with TRBJ2-3, with TRBD2 matching over 11 bases. The CDR3 runs to 14 residues. V gave up 6 bases and J gave up 1 base; unmatched junction bases: 0. Here the CDR3 DNA reads TGTGCCAGCAGACTAGCGGGGGGCACAGATACGCAGTATTTT. Residues: CASRLAGGTDTQYF.

In this sample, this clonotype turned up many times. The J gene is TRBJ1-2, the V gene TRBV12-3 or TRBV12-4; maybe TRBD1 (6 bases). The CDR3 is 13 amino acids. Between the trimmed V and J ends, which lost 6 bases and 8 bases, there was a span of 16 bases. CDR3 in DNA: TGTGCCAGCAGCCACGGGGGCTCGGGGGGCTACACCTTC. It specifies CASSHGGSGGYTF.

Ten or more counts support this clonotype. J is TRBJ2-7 and V is TRBV9; tentatively, D is TRBD2 (6 bases). Germline-derived CDR1 and CDR2 are SGDLS and YYNGEE. CDR3 length: 14 amino acids. The V and J ends lost 0 bases and 4 bases respectively, with 11 bases between them. Here the CDR3 reads CASSVATGGYEQYF. For the CDR3, the DNA is TGTGCCAGCAGCGTAGCTACCGGGGGATACGAGCAGTACTTC.

This clonotype was picked up many times. CDR3 coding DNA: TGCAGTGCAAAAAGTGGGGGGCCGGGCTACACCTTC. It codes for CSAKSGGPGYTF. The chain combines TRBV20-1 with TRBJ1-2; TRBD1 is a possible D gene (6 bases). Germline V CDR1 and CDR2: DFQATT, SNEGSKA (reference sequence). V was pared by 6 bases and J by 8 bases, with 16 bases between. The CDR3 extends over 12 amino acids.

There are many counts of this clonotype. J is TRBJ1-3 and V is TRBV7-6; TRBD1 aligns across 7 bases. This CDR3 has 16 residues. The V segment lost 2 bases and the J segment 0 bases; nucleotides outside the gene matches: 4. The germline CDR1 and CDR2 sequences are SGHVS and FNYEAQ. CDR3 in amino acids: CASSLTGQISGNTIYF. The CDR3 coding sequence is TGTGCCAGCAGCTTAACGGGACAGATCTCTGGAAACACCATATATTTT.

Many counts were recorded for this clonotype. The chain joins TRBV5-1 to TRBJ1-1; perhaps TRBD1 as D (5 bases). The length of the CDR3 is 15 residues. V was pared by 6 bases and J by 4 bases, with 19 bases between. Germline values: CDR1 SGHRS, CDR2 YFSETQ. Here the CDR3 reads CASTPAGGESTEAFF. CDR3 bases: TGCGCCAGCACCCCGGCCGGGGGTGAAAGCACTGAAGCTTTCTTT.

This clonotype was observed once. The rearrangement links TRBV12-3 or TRBV12-4 to TRBJ1-2, with 7 positions matching TRBD1. This CDR3 is built from 14 residues. Trimming removed 7 bases from V and 5 bases from J; junction bases left unmatched: 10. The CDR3 reads CASTRQGGGYGYTF. CDR3 in DNA: TGTGCCAGCACCCGACAGGGTGGGGGATATGGCTACACCTTC.

This clonotype was observed many times. The chain uses TRBV2 and TRBJ2-4; D unclear. The CDR3 has 13 amino acids. V shed 1 base and J shed 3 bases, with 4 bases lying between them. Germline V lookup: CDR1 SNHLY, CDR2 FYNNEI. In nucleotides, the CDR3 is TGTGCCAGCAGTGAAGGGCACAAAAACATTCAGTACTTC. It specifies CASSEGHKNIQYF.

This clonotype was recorded many times. The rearrangement uses TRBV20-1 and TRBJ2-1, with TRBD2 matching over 10 bases. J gave up 5 bases and V 0 bases, and 10 bases lay outside the gene matches. Germline values: CDR1 DFQATT, CDR2 SNEGSKA (reference sequence). The CDR3 length is 17 residues. The CDR3 spells CSARELFKRGGNNEQFF. In nucleotides, the CDR3 is TGCAGTGCTAGAGAGCTCTTCAAGCGGGGGGGGAACAATGAGCAGTTCTTC.

This clonotype was detected many times. The chain couples TRBV7-2 to TRBJ2-3, with D perhaps TRBD2 (5 bases). The CDR3 contains 15 residues. Germline-derived CDR1 and CDR2 are SGHTA and FQGNSA. Trimming shortened V by 4 bases and J by 6 bases, and 17 bases separated the two germline ends. The CDR3 DNA is TGTGCCAGCAGCTCCGACTATTTAAGGACGGATACGCAGTATTTT. Translation: CASSSDYLRTDTQYF.

This clonotype was observed many times. The chain couples TRBV29-1 to TRBJ2-2; 9 bases are shared with TRBD1. This CDR3 region has 13 residues. V lost 5 bases and J lost 7; bases outside the gene matches: 5. Germline V gene data show CDR1 as SQVTM and CDR2 as ANQGSEA. This CDR3 is CSVWTGAFGELFF. In DNA form, the CDR3 reads TGCAGCGTTTGGACAGGGGCGTTCGGGGAGCTGTTTTTT.

There are many counts of this clonotype. The chain couples TRBV5-1 to TRBJ2-1; D might be TRBD2 (6 bases). The germline gives CDR1 SGHRS, CDR2 YFSETQ. The CDR3 runs to 16 residues. V dropped 1 base and J dropped 6 bases, with 17 bases sitting between them. CDR3 coding DNA: TGCGCCAGCAGCTTGAGGCAGACGGCGGGGATCAATGAGCAGTTCTTC. The encoded protein is CASSLRQTAGINEQFF. The whole variable domain, filled in from reference TRBV5-1 and TRBJ2-1, reads KAGVTQTPRYLIKTRGQQVTLSCSPISGHRSVSWYQQTPGQGLQFLFEYFSETQRNKGNFPGRFSGRQFSNSRSEMNVSTLELGDSALYLCASSLRQTAGINEQFFGPGTRLTVL.